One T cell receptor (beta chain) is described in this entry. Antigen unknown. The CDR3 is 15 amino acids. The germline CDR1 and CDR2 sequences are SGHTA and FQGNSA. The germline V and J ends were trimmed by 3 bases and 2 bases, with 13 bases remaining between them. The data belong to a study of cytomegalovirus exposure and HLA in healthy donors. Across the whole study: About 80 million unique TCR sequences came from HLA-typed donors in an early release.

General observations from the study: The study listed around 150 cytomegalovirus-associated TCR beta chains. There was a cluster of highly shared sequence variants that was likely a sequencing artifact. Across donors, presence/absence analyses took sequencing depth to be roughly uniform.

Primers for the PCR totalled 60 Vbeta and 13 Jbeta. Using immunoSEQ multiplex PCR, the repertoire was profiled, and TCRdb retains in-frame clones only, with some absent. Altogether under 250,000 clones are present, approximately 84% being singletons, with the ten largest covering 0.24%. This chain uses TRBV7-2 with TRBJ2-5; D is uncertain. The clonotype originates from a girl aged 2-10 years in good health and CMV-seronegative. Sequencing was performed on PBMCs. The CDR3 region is CASSFGWSLQETQYF. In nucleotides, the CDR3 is TGTGCCAGCAGCTTCGGTTGGAGCTTACAAGAGACCCAGTACTTC.